This record concerns one T cell receptor (beta chain) sequence. The data derive from a study of blood T cell repertoires in COVID-19. Overall study context: From T cells, B-cell-depleted T cells, or PBMCs came the material, which was cDNA or gDNA.

This table comes from immunoSEQ multiplex PCR, and its TCRdb copy is limited to in-frame clones, with some not included. The sample yields 90,000 to 140,000 clones, 82% seen once. The TCR originated in a woman of 80 years or more with acute or convalescent COVID-19. Source material: peripheral blood.

Here the CDR3 reads CASSPVAVYEQYF. Written as DNA, the CDR3 is TGTGCCAGCAGCCCGGTAGCGGTCTACGAGCAGTACTTC. The rearrangement joins TRBV7-2 to TRBJ2-7; a weak D match, TRBD2 (6 bases). Trimming took off 5 bases at V and 3 bases at J, with 11 bases between the two ends. Germline lookup yields CDR1 SGHTA and CDR2 FQGNSA. The CDR3 contains 13 residues.